This TCR beta chain was recorded in a study of immune heterogeneity within non-small cell lung tumors. Regarding the study as a whole: Both recurring identical dominant CDR3 beta clonotypes and site-unique high-frequency clones were observed across tumor sites within a patient. Individual patients showed largely nonoverlapping sets of high-frequency T-cell receptor beta clonotypes.

The CDR3 has 18 residues. Trimming shortened V by 9 bases and J by 4 bases, and 27 bases separated the two germline ends. Germline CDR1 is ENHRY and CDR2 is SYGVKD. Turning to this clonotype: Antigen specificity is unknown.

Multiplex PCR employing 32 V and 13 J primers generated amplicons of the TCR beta CDR3. MiXCR, applied by TCRdb to the multiplex PCR reads, yields one record per CDR3 protein. The data show fewer than 25,000 distinct CDR3 sequences, with 25% to 30% seen just once and 3.7% held by the top ten. The template consisted of bulk tumor genomic DNA, with around 600 ng used per sample. The authors collected several far-apart biopsies from each primary tumor during surgery. Undergoing curative surgery were patients whose non-small cell lung cancer was untreated and newly diagnosed. The sample comprised lung tumor tissue. The genes are TRBV10-3 and TRBJ2-2; D is ambiguous. The TCR sequence derives from a middle-aged man with non-small cell lung cancer. The CDR3 DNA is TGTGCCATTTACCGGCGGTGGACCGCGAGGCGGAGCACCGGGGAGCTGTTTTTT. Translation gives CAIYRRWTARRSTGELFF.